This T cell receptor (beta chain) was retrieved from a study of regulatory T cells in long-lasting Graves disease. Study information: Prior antithyroid drug treatment in newly diagnosed Graves' patients lasted under 3 months.

There are 14 residues in the CDR3. CDR1 and CDR2 (germline): SNHLY, FYNNEI. A note on this clonotype: A far bigger clonotype differs at one base, so this is likely a read error.

The time point: newly diagnosed GD, antithyroid drugs for less than 3 months. The authors made the TCR library using RNA they extracted from PBMCs. American Thyroid Association guidelines defined how Graves' disease was diagnosed. Building the TCR beta libraries relied on iRepertoire HTBI primers, and CDR3 regions underwent Arm-PCR. TCRdb reprocessed the multiplex PCR reads with MiXCR, giving one entry per CDR3 protein. Of hundreds of thousands of distinct CDR3 sequences in the sample, under 20% were seen once. This TCR was recovered from a female donor with Graves disease. This chain joins TRBV2 and TRBJ1-1, with TRBD1 identical over 7 bases. This sample comprised peripheral blood mononuclear cells (PBMCs), obtained at new diagnosis, from a patient treated with antithyroid drugs. CDR3 DNA: TGTGCCAGCACCTCCGACAGGGTGAACACTGAATCTTTCTTT. This gives the protein CASTSDRVNTESFF.